These T cell receptor beta chains were read from a single sample in a study of post-analysis software for immune sequencing data. TCRdb passed the PCR reads through MiXCR, listing each CDR3 protein once. The repertoire holds about 460,000 distinct CDR3 sequences, with around 40% as singletons. Sequencing input: blood. All receptors derive from a girl between 5 and 17 years old with multiple sclerosis. The CDR3 runs from the conserved cysteine through the conserved F or W. A D gene is named only where the DNA matches it firmly. The size entry is marked missing in some rows and otherwise reads once, few, many or a size class.

>TRBJ2-5|.|TRBV4-1|.
TGCGCCAGCAGCCAAACCTCAGGGAGCGGGGAGACCCAGTACTTC
CASSQTSGSGETQYF
>TRBJ2-4|.|TRBV5-5|few
TGTGCCAGCAGCTTTACAATCCCCACTACACCGGCCTGGGCCAAAAACATTCAGTACTTC
CASSFTIPTTPAWAKNIQYF
>TRBJ1-4|TRBD1|TRBV4-1|.
TGCGCCAGCAGCTCGGGACAGGATGATGAAAAACTGTTTTTT
CASSSGQDDEKLFF
>TRBJ2-7|TRBD1|TRBV20-1|.
TGCAGTGCTAGAGATCTGGACAGGGGGCTCGAGCAGTACTTC
CSARDLDRGLEQYF
>TRBJ2-1|.|TRBV12-3/TRBV12-4|once
TGTGCCAGCAGCCTGACTAGAGAGCAGTTCTTC
CASSLTREQFF
>TRBJ2-1|.|TRBV3-1|.
TGTGCCAGCAGTCCAGGATGGACATCCTCCTACAATGAGCAGTTCTTC
CASSPGWTSSYNEQFF
>TRBJ1-4|.|TRBV7-9|few
TGTGCCAGCAGCTTCCACCCCGAACCGCCGAATGAAAAACTGTTTTTT
CASSFHPEPPNEKLFF
>TRBJ2-1|.|TRBV6-6|.
TGTGCCAGCATTCGCCCCGACAATGAGCAGTTCTTC
CASIRPDNEQFF
>TRBJ2-1|.|TRBV5-1|many
TGTGCCAGCAGCCGAGGGGGGAGCTCCTACAATGAGCAGTTCTTC
CASSRGGSSYNEQFF
>TRBJ2-2|TRBD2|TRBV6-5|once
TGTGCCAGCACCCAGGGACTAGCGTACACCGGGGAGCTGTTTTTT
CASTQGLAYTGELFF
>TRBJ2-7|TRBD2|TRBV12-3/TRBV12-4|.
TGTGCCAGCAGTAAAAGACTAGCGGGAGGGCCATTTTACGGCGAGCAGTACTTC
CASSKRLAGGPFYGEQYF
>TRBJ1-1|.|TRBV7-2|.
TGTGCCAGCGGTTTTCACACTGAAGCTTTCTTT
CASGFHTEAFF
>TRBJ2-1|TRBD2|TRBV2|.
TGTGCCAGCAGTGGATTTCTGGCGGGAGTGGGTGAGCAGTTCTTC
CASSGFLAGVGEQFF
>TRBJ1-1|.|TRBV12-3/TRBV12-4|.
TGTGCCAGCAGTTTAAGCGCCTTGACGGCTTTCTTT
CASSLSALTAFF
>TRBJ2-1|TRBD2|TRBV5-1|once
TGCGCCAGCAGCAAACAAGCGGGAGGAGCTGACAATGAGCAGTTCTTC
CASSKQAGGADNEQFF
>TRBJ2-5|.|TRBV21-1|few
TGTGCCAGCAGCAAACGTCCGGGAGAGCAGTACTTC
CASSKRPGEQYF